The source of this T cell receptor (beta chain) is a study of blood T cell repertoires in COVID-19. Study as a whole: Acute and convalescent COVID-19 specimens originated in the United States, Italy and Spain. Sources were T cells, B-cell-depleted T cells, or PBMCs; the material itself was cDNA or gDNA.

The protocol was immunoSEQ multiplex PCR, while the TCRdb copy is restricted to in-frame clones and leaves out a portion. The data show 75,000 to 85,000 clones, approximately 82% seen once. Unmatched junction bases numbered 9, after V lost 0 bases and J lost 4 bases. Germline V gives CDR1 SGHRS, CDR2 YFSETQ. This CDR3 spans 16 amino acids. The V gene is TRBV5-1, the J gene TRBJ1-2; TRBD1 matches 7 bases. The sample comprised peripheral blood. The TCR comes from a human donor in a cohort sampled during active COVID-19. The CDR3 is CASSLVQGPLRYGYTF. The CDR3 coding sequence is TGCGCCAGCAGCTTGGTACAGGGGCCGCTGCGCTATGGCTACACCTTC.